These 20 T cell receptor beta chains share one sample of origin, sequenced in a study of blood T cell repertoires in COVID-19. Profiling relied on immunoSEQ multiplex PCR, and the TCRdb table lists in-frame clones only, not all of them. The profile shows approximately 450,000 clones, 85% to 90% of them singletons. Sequenced material: PBMCs or T cells enriched from blood (not recorded which). These receptors originate from a man aged 30 to 39 who had recovered from COVID-19.

This rearrangement joins TRBV24-1 to TRBJ2-5; the match to TRBD1 covers 7 bases. Germline CDR1 reads KGHDR; CDR2 reads SFDVKD. The CDR3 has 15 amino acids. Trimming at V came to 1 base and at J to 3 bases, leaving 4 bases not matched to a gene. CDR3 bases: TGTGCCACCAGTGATTTCACCGGGACAGAAGAGACCCAGTACTTC. This translates into CATSDFTGTEETQYF.

This chain links TRBV19 with TRBJ2-5; 9 bases align to TRBD1. The CDR3 runs 17 residues. Germline CDR1 LNHDA, CDR2 SQIVND (reference sequence). V lost 4 bases, J lost 1 base, and 10 bases stayed unmatched. CDR3 coding DNA: TGTGCCAGTAGTACCCCGGGACAGGGCCGGAGCCAAGAGACCCAGTACTTC. Its protein is CASSTPGQGRSQETQYF.

The V and J genes are TRBV27 and TRBJ2-1, with D maybe TRBD1 (8 bases). The germline gives CDR1 MNHEY, CDR2 SMNVEV (reference sequence). This CDR3 is built from 17 residues. V dropped 6 bases and J dropped 5 bases, with 23 bases sitting between them. CDR3 in amino acids: CASRPHPAQGGDNEQFF. The CDR3 DNA sequence: TGTGCCAGCAGGCCTCACCCCGCACAGGGGGGGGACAATGAGCAGTTCTTC.

A single count supports this clone. The chain uses TRBV4-1 and TRBJ2-2; no firm D call. Germline-derived CDR1 and CDR2 are MGHRA and YSYEKL. This CDR3 contains 16 residues. V dropped 0 bases and J dropped 7 bases, with 15 bases sitting between them. Here the CDR3 DNA reads TGCGCCAGCAGCCAAGATAGGCTAGTAATGGGCGGGGAGCTGTTTTTT. This sequence encodes CASSQDRLVMGGELFF.

The V call is TRBV5-6, the J call TRBJ1-6; no clear D. Germline CDR1 is SGHDT and CDR2 is YYEEEE. Trimming shortened V by 5 bases and J by 4 bases, and 13 bases separated the two germline ends. The CDR3 totals 15 residues. CDR3 coding DNA: TGTGCCAGCAGGGGAGGTTCTGATTATAATTCACCCCTCCACTTT. The encoded protein is CASRGGSDYNSPLHF. The whole variable domain, remainder taken from reference TRBV5-6 and TRBJ1-6, is DAGVTQSPTHLIKTRGQQVTLRCSPKSGHDTVSWYQQALGQGPQFIFQYYEEEERQRGNFPDRFSGHQFPNYSSELNVNALLLGDSALYLCASRGGSDYNSPLHFGNGTRLTVT.

This chain connects TRBV2 to TRBJ2-3; D possibly corresponds to TRBD2 (6 bases). The ends were cut back, 1 base at V and 4 bases at J, with 12 bases in the middle. This CDR3 comprises 15 residues. CDR1 and CDR2 (germline): SNHLY, FYNNEI. CDR3 bases: TGTGCCAGCAGTGAAGAAGGGTCTAGCGCAGATACGCAGTATTTT. Protein product: CASSEEGSSADTQYF.

V usage is TRBV7-6 and J usage is TRBJ1-2, with a possible D match to TRBD1 (5 bases). This CDR3 comprises 11 residues. Per the germline V gene, CDR1 is SGHVS and CDR2 is FNYEAQ. The V gene lost 5 bases and the J gene lost 8 bases, with 9 bases spanning the gap. The CDR3 loop reads CASSMDNGYTF. The CDR3 region has the DNA TGTGCCAGCAGCATGGACAACGGCTACACCTTC.

This clone was counted a few times. The chain links TRBV18 to TRBJ1-5, with TRBD1 matching 7 bases. The germline V gene has CDR1 KGHSH and CDR2 LQKENI. This CDR3 has 15 amino acids. Trimming cost V 3 bases and J 7 bases; bases outside gene matches: 9. CDR3 nucleotides: TGTGCCAGCTCACCGAAGACAGGGATGGGGCAGCCCCAGCATTTT. It specifies CASSPKTGMGQPQHF.

V and J are TRBV19 and TRBJ2-7, with 12 bases lining up with TRBD2. Trimming cost V 2 bases and J 1 base; bases outside gene matches: 6. Per the germline V gene, CDR1 is LNHDA and CDR2 is SQIVND (reference sequence). The CDR3 totals 17 residues. Written as DNA, the CDR3 is TGTGCCAGTAGTATAAAGGGAGGACTAGCGGGATCCTACGAGCAGTACTTC. It yields the protein CASSIKGGLAGSYEQYF.

In its sample, this clone was seen once. The V and J genes are TRBV27 and TRBJ2-2; TRBD2 aligns across 7 bases. The V gene end was trimmed by 0 bases and the J gene end by 6 bases; junction bases not matched to a gene: 1. The germline gives CDR1 MNHEY, CDR2 SMNVEV (reference sequence). This CDR3 is 14 amino acids long. The CDR3 region is CASSLSSGPGELFF. CDR3 in DNA: TGTGCCAGCAGTTTATCTAGCGGGCCCGGGGAGCTGTTTTTT.

The DNA for the CDR3 is TGTGCCAGCAGCCAAGAGACAGGGAACACTGAAGCTTTCTTT. Amino acid sequence: CASSQETGNTEAFF. The chain joins TRBV3-1 (or the pseudogene TRBV3-2) to TRBJ1-1; weak D call: TRBD1 (6 bases). The ends were cut back, 0 bases at V and 1 base at J, with 6 bases in the middle. The germline gives CDR1 LGHDT, CDR2 YNNKEL (reference sequence). The CDR3 spans 14 residues.

DNA of the CDR3: TGCGCCAGCAGCTTGGGTCTTTTTAACTCTGGGGCCAACGTCCTGACTTTC. This translates into CASSLGLFNSGANVLTF. V and J are TRBV5-1 and TRBJ2-6; D call uncertain. The CDR3 is 17 amino acids. V lost 0 bases and J lost 0, with 10 bases in between. The germline CDR1 and CDR2 sequences are SGHRS and YFSETQ.

This clone was picked up one time. The chain is built from TRBV6-4 and TRBJ1-3; a possible D gene is TRBD1 (5 bases). Germline V gives CDR1 MRHNA, CDR2 SNTAGT. Trimming took 6 bases from V and 4 from J, leaving 19 bases between them. This CDR3 is built from 16 residues. In DNA form, the CDR3 reads TGTGCCAGCAGGTACACAACGACAGTGCCAGGAAACACCATATATTTT. Protein sequence: CASRYTTTVPGNTIYF.

The rearrangement uses TRBV5-5 and TRBJ1-6; TRBD1 is a possible D gene (6 bases). Germline lookup yields CDR1 SGHKS and CDR2 YYEKEE (reference sequence). Trimming stripped 5 bases from V and 7 bases from J, with 13 bases between. The CDR3 covers 14 residues. CDR3 amino acids: CASRRGGDNSPLHF. The CDR3 region has the DNA TGTGCCAGCAGAAGAGGGGGGGACAATTCACCCCTCCACTTT.

V is TRBV11-3 and J is TRBJ2-1; TRBD2 matches at 8 bases. CDR1 and CDR2 from the germline V gene are SGHNT and YENEEA. This CDR3 is 16 amino acids long. J was trimmed by 5 bases and V by 5 bases; bases with no gene match: 11. DNA of the CDR3: TGTGCCAGCAGCGGGTTGGGGGGACTAGAAAACAATGAGCAGTTCTTC. It specifies CASSGLGGLENNEQFF.

V gene TRBV19 combines with J gene TRBJ1-5; 7 bases line up with TRBD1. This CDR3 is built from 15 residues. Trimming at V came to 5 bases and at J to 1 base, leaving 5 bases not matched to a gene. CDR1 is LNHDA, CDR2 SQIVND, per germline (reference sequence). Here the CDR3 DNA reads TGTGCCAGTAGTTTGACAGGGACGAGCAATCAGCCCCAGCATTTT. As protein: CASSLTGTSNQPQHF.

The J gene is TRBJ2-3, the V gene TRBV24-1, with 11 bases aligning to TRBD2. The J segment lost 4 bases and the V segment lost 4 bases, leaving 6 bases of the junction unmatched. This CDR3 region has 16 residues. The V gene's germline CDR1 is KGHDR and CDR2 SFDVKD. The CDR3 nucleotides are TGTGCCACCAGTGACCACGGGACTAGCGGACCAGATACGCAGTATTTT. This encodes CATSDHGTSGPDTQYF.

The genes are TRBV27 and TRBJ1-6; D is unresolved. Germline-derived CDR1 and CDR2 are MNHEY and SMNVEV (reference sequence). The length of the CDR3 is 14 residues. Trimming took off 3 bases at V and 0 bases at J, with 3 bases between the two ends. CDR3 nucleotide sequence: TGTGCCAGCAGTTTCGGCTCCTATAATTCACCCCTCCACTTT. Its protein is CASSFGSYNSPLHF.

This chain joins TRBV12-3 or TRBV12-4 and TRBJ2-1, with D unclear. Trimming left V 3 bases short and J 10 bases short, with 7 bases between. The CDR3 covers 11 residues. This chain's CDR3 is CASSLLGEQFF. Written as DNA, the CDR3 is TGTGCCAGCAGTTTGCTCGGGGAGCAGTTCTTC.

V gene TRBV28 combines with J gene TRBJ1-2, with 8 bases matching TRBD1. V trimming: 8 bases; J trimming: 2 bases; junction bases outside the gene matches: 7. The germline CDR1 and CDR2 sequences are MDHEN and SYDVKM. The CDR3 runs to 14 residues. The CDR3 DNA follows: TGTGCCAGCTGCAATGGACAGGGAAACTATGGCTACACCTTC. Translation: CASCNGQGNYGYTF.